Listed here are 20 T cell receptor beta chains from one sample, sequenced in a study of lymphopenia after photon versus proton radiotherapy. The repertoire was sequenced with immunoSEQ multiplex PCR; TCRdb's copy has only in-frame clones and lacks some. Of approximately 22,000 clones listed, roughly 80% are singletons. The source was peripheral blood, collected from a patient treated with proton-based radiotherapy. Receptors were obtained from a woman in her 70s with pancreatic cancer.

V and J are TRBV9 and TRBJ1-6; D is ambiguous. This CDR3 is built from 17 residues. Germline CDR1 reads SGDLS; CDR2 reads YYNGEE. Trimming shortened V by 0 bases and J by 0 bases, and 10 bases separated the two germline ends. This CDR3 is CASSVEGRSSYNSPLHF. In DNA form, the CDR3 reads TGTGCCAGCAGCGTAGAAGGGCGGAGCTCCTATAATTCACCCCTCCACTTT.

The chain has TRBV28 and TRBJ2-3; TRBD2 matches at 7 bases. The CDR3 consists of 14 residues. CDR1 and CDR2 (germline): MDHEN, SYDVKM. Unmatched junction bases numbered 6, after V lost 7 bases and J lost 2 bases. CDR3 loop: CASMLAVFTDTQYF. The CDR3, as DNA: TGTGCCAGCATGCTAGCGGTTTTCACAGATACGCAGTATTTT.

V gene TRBV30 combines with J gene TRBJ1-1; possibly TRBD1 for D (6 bases). Germline CDR1 and CDR2: GTSNPN and SVGIG (reference sequence). V was shortened by 2 bases and J by 5 bases, with 15 bases between the two germline ends. This CDR3 has 14 amino acids. CDR3 protein: CAWSKQGWGTEAFF. The CDR3, as DNA: TGTGCCTGGAGTAAACAGGGTTGGGGGACTGAAGCTTTCTTT.

CDR3 coding DNA: TGTGCCAGCAGCTTACAGGGGTTGGTCTCCGAGCAGTACTTC. Residues: CASSLQGLVSEQYF. This chain uses TRBV5-4 with TRBJ2-7, with 7 bases identical to TRBD1. Trimming cost V 2 bases and J 6 bases; bases outside gene matches: 8. Germline CDR1 is SGHNT and CDR2 is YYREEE (reference sequence). There are 14 residues in the CDR3. Using reference TRBV5-4 and TRBJ2-7 for the parts outside the CDR3, the full variable domain is ETGVTQSPTHLIKTRGQQVTLRCSSQSGHNTVSWYQQALGQGPQFIFQYYREEENGRGNFPPRFSGLQFPNYSSELNVNALELDDSALYLCASSLQGLVSEQYFGPGTRLTVT.

The chain couples TRBV2 to TRBJ2-7, with 8 nucleotides matching TRBD2. The CDR3 totals 16 residues. The junction had 12 bases not matched to a gene; V was cut back by 6 bases and J by 2 bases. Germline CDR1 is SNHLY and CDR2 is FYNNEI. CDR3: CASRDPGGGDTYEQYF. The CDR3 DNA sequence: TGTGCCAGCAGAGATCCGGGAGGGGGGGACACCTACGAGCAGTACTTC.

This clone has a single count. The chain links TRBV6-1 to TRBJ1-3, with TRBD1 matching over 8 bases. The V gene's germline CDR1 is MNHNS and CDR2 SASEGT. The CDR3 consists of 15 residues. The V segment lost 2 bases and the J segment 1 base; nucleotides outside the gene matches: 1. CDR3: CASSEQGASGNTIYF. CDR3 coding DNA: TGTGCCAGCAGTGAACAGGGGGCGTCTGGAAACACCATATATTTT.

This clone was picked up a small number of times. The V call is TRBV16, the J call TRBJ1-4, with a weak D call TRBD1 (6 bases). With 0 bases removed from V and 7 bases from J, the gap between germline ends came to 24 bases. Germline V gives CDR1 KGHSY, CDR2 FQNENV. The CDR3 extends over 19 amino acids. CDR3 region: CASSQSRPGHRRVGEKLFF. The CDR3 region has the DNA TGTGCCAGCAGCCAATCCCGACCGGGACACCGACGGGTGGGTGAAAAACTGTTTTTT.

This clone was recorded a few times. The chain joins TRBV15 to TRBJ1-4, with D possibly TRBD1 on 6 matching bases. V lost 3 bases, J lost 5 bases, and 13 bases lay in between. CDR1 and CDR2 from the germline V gene are LNHNV and YYDKDF (reference sequence). This CDR3 contains 15 residues. CDR3 loop: CATSRGGAQNEKLFF. The CDR3 bases are TGTGCCACCAGCAGGGGGGGGGCCCAGAATGAAAAACTGTTTTTT.

The chain joins TRBV6-5 to TRBJ2-7; no clear D. V lost 6 bases and J lost 4, with 7 bases in between. The CDR3 extends over 11 amino acids. Germline assignment: CDR1 MNHEY and CDR2 SVGAGI. CDR3: CASSHTYEQYF. CDR3 DNA: TGTGCCAGCAGCCACACATACGAGCAGTACTTC.

Comment on this clone: Because the CDR3's place on the DNA is in doubt, the DNA is left out and the CDR3 is given as listed by TCRdb. This rearrangement joins TRBV5-6 to TRBJ2-1; the table's D call TRBD2 went unverified against the DNA. Looked up from germline, CDR1 is SGHDT and CDR2 is YYEEEE. The CDR3 region is 19 residues in length, termini included. The chain's CDR3 is CASILGGIDLVTLYNEQFF.

The rearrangement uses TRBV6-1 and TRBJ2-5, with D hard to call. Trimming took 11 bases from V and 1 from J, leaving 11 bases between them. Per germline, CDR1 MNHNS and CDR2 SASEGT. The CDR3 covers 12 residues. As DNA, the CDR3 is TGTGCCGCCGCGTTGCTCCAAGAGACCCAGTACTTC. Amino acids: CAAALLQETQYF.

This sequence joins TRBV5-4 and TRBJ2-7, with 9 positions matching TRBD1. The germline CDR1 and CDR2 sequences are SGHNT and YYREEE (reference sequence). The J segment lost 6 bases and the V segment lost 5 bases, leaving 6 bases of the junction unmatched. The CDR3 length is 13 residues. The DNA for the CDR3 is TGTGCCAGCAGTAGGGACAGGGAAGGCGAGCAGTACTTC. Protein: CASSRDREGEQYF.

The rearrangement uses TRBV19 and TRBJ1-2, with TRBD1 as a possible D gene (5 bases). Deletions cut 5 bases from V and 2 bases from J, with 18 bases between. This CDR3 is built from 16 residues. Germline CDR1 and CDR2: LNHDA and SQIVND (reference sequence). In DNA, the CDR3 is TGTGCCAGTAGTCAGCCTCCGGGACGGGAAAACTATGGCTACACCTTC. This encodes CASSQPPGRENYGYTF.

The chain couples TRBV30 to TRBJ2-2, with 9 bases identical to TRBD1. The V gene's germline CDR1 is GTSNPN and CDR2 SVGIG (reference sequence). There are 16 residues in the CDR3. The ends lost 6 bases at V and 4 bases at J; junction bases unmatched: 12. The CDR3: CACTRDRVLRTGELFF. The CDR3 DNA sequence: TGTGCCTGTACCCGGGACAGGGTATTACGCACCGGGGAGCTGTTTTTT.

This clone was observed a single time. The J gene is TRBJ1-2, the V gene TRBV18; D gene ambiguous. Germline V lookup: CDR1 KGHSH, CDR2 LQKENI. Deletions cut 3 bases from V and 4 bases from J, with 12 bases between. CDR3 length: 14 residues. The CDR3 DNA follows: TGTGCCAGCTCACCGGAAGACATGTCCTATGGCTACACCTTC. Its protein is CASSPEDMSYGYTF. The complete variable domain, with remaining parts taken from reference TRBV18 and TRBJ1-2, reads NAGVMQNPRHLVRRRGQEARLRCSPMKGHSHVYWYRQLPEEGLKFMVYLQKENIIDESGMPKERFSAEFPKEGPSILRIQQVVRGDSAAYFCASSPEDMSYGYTFGSGTRLTVV.

V is TRBV27 and J is TRBJ2-3; 13 positions match TRBD2. Trimming removed 2 bases from V and 4 bases from J; junction bases left unmatched: 9. The CDR3 is 18 amino acids. CDR1 MNHEY and CDR2 SMNVEV come from the germline V gene (reference sequence). The CDR3 spells CASSLLAPGLAGADTQYF. The CDR3 coding sequence is TGTGCCAGCAGTTTACTCGCCCCCGGACTAGCGGGAGCAGATACGCAGTATTTT.

The V gene is TRBV5-6, the J gene TRBJ2-3, with 14 bases that match TRBD2. Germline V gene sequence: CDR1 SGHDT, CDR2 YYEEEE. Germline trimming cut 4 bases from V and 5 bases from J; bases unmatched to any gene: 12. The CDR3 extends over 18 amino acids. The CDR3, as DNA: TGTGCCAGCAGCCCGAGGGGACTAGCGGGAGTCAACGAAGATACGCAGTATTTT. Translated, it gives CASSPRGLAGVNEDTQYF.

This rearrangement joins TRBV7-9 to TRBJ2-3; a possible D gene is TRBD1 (6 bases). The germline V and J ends were trimmed by 1 base and 2 bases, with 7 bases remaining between them. The germline V gene has CDR1 SEHNR and CDR2 FQNEAQ (reference sequence). The CDR3 is made up of 14 amino acids. The CDR3 protein is CASSLDRVTDTQYF. CDR3 sequence (DNA): TGTGCCAGCAGCTTAGACAGGGTCACAGATACGCAGTATTTT.

This chain connects TRBV18 to TRBJ1-3; D not certain. Trimming pared 6 bases from V and 0 bases from J, leaving 12 bases between. The CDR3 length is 15 residues. CDR1 is KGHSH and CDR2 is LQKENI in the germline V gene. CDR3 sequence (DNA): TGTGCCAGCTCCTCCGACGGCAGCTCTGGAAACACCATATATTTT. This gives the protein CASSSDGSSGNTIYF.

This rearrangement joins TRBV7-9 to TRBJ1-2; TRBD1 matches at 7 bases. CDR1 SEHNR and CDR2 FQNEAQ come from the germline V gene (reference sequence). The CDR3 is 15 amino acids. V lost 6 bases and J lost 4; bases outside the gene matches: 11. The CDR3 protein is CASSPLRDSFYGYTF. In DNA form, the CDR3 reads TGTGCCAGCAGTCCCCTCCGGGACAGCTTCTATGGCTACACCTTC.